This TCR beta chain was retrieved from a study of identical twins. All donors were healthy Caucasians. Per germline, CDR1 KGHSH and CDR2 LQKENI. The ends were cut back, 0 bases at V and 5 bases at J, with 17 bases in the middle. This CDR3 has 16 residues. Whole-study findings and limits: In monozygotic twins, models underestimated the sharing of out-of-frame TCR alpha.

This clonotype was counted a few times. Its target is not known. One entry per CDR3 protein, called by TCRdb with MiXCR from the 5' RACE reads. The sample records around 1.7 million distinct CDR3 sequences, roughly 35% being singletons. The sequence was collected from a newborn girl in good health. The sequencing input was cord blood. This chain uses TRBV18 with TRBJ2-7; TRBD1 might be the D (6 bases). The CDR3 DNA follows: TGTGCCAGCTCACCACCCTCCTGGGGGCTTAAAAACGAGCAGTACTTC. Protein: CASSPPSWGLKNEQYF.